This T cell receptor delta chain was captured by sequencing in a study of γδ T cells in repeated Plasmodium falciparum infection. In the study overall: Malaria-naive adults were infected with P. falciparum NF54 four times over roughly 620 days.

TRG and TRD sequences were obtained from every sorted gammadelta sample. TCRdb redid clone calling on the multiplex PCR reads using CATT. In the table there are under 65,000 delta-chain clones, over 1.5% of which are singletons. At least ten counts were recorded for this clone. TCRdb shows a much larger clone's protein in place of this DNA's translation, and the two differ at residue 9, likely through a read error; the protein shown is translated from the DNA. The CDR3 runs to 13 residues. The germline V gene encodes CDR1 GEAIGNYY and CDR2 EKD. Flow sorting of PBMC yielded separate Vgamma9/Vdelta2+ and Vdelta2-negative gammadelta T cell populations for bulk repertoire analysis.

The receptor was isolated from a pool of human donors (malaria-infected and uninfected, not separated). The rearrangement joins TRDV2 to TRDJ2; 7 nucleotides agree with TRDD3. Sequencing was performed on gamma-delta T cells from blood. Here the CDR3 DNA reads TGTGCCTGTGACACCTGGGGGACAGAACAACTCTTCTTT. Protein sequence: CACDTWGTEQLFF.